This TCR beta chain was captured by sequencing in a study of CD8 T cells in Susac syndrome. CDR1 is KGHSH, CDR2 LQKENI, per germline. The germline V and J ends were trimmed by 3 bases and 0 bases, with 6 bases remaining between them. CDR3 length equals 13 residues. cDNA came from approximately 0.5 to 1 ug RNA primed by random hexamers. MiXCR was run by TCRdb on the immunoSEQ multiplex PCR reads, yielding one entry per CDR3 protein. Altogether 160,000 or so distinct CDR3 sequences are present, 85% to 95% being singletons, with the ten largest covering around 0.16%. The TCR sequence derives from a human donor with multiple sclerosis. The sequencing sample was made of CD8+ T cells from PBMCs. The V call is TRBV18, the J call TRBJ2-7; D ambiguous. The chain's CDR3 is CASSPPVSYEQYF. The CDR3 coding sequence is TGTGCCAGCTCACCCCCAGTCTCCTACGAGCAGTACTTC.